Presented here are 30 T cell receptor beta chains from one specimen sequenced in a study of blood T cells in healthy people across ages. A second PCR, run for roughly 6 to 11 cycles, used a sample-barcoded 5' primer plus a J-beta primer mix. MiXCR, applied by TCRdb to the 5' RACE reads, yields one record per CDR3 protein. The repertoire consists of hundreds of thousands of distinct CDR3 sequences, with 35% to 40% occurring once and the leading ten covering 10% to 15%. The sample was blood. Receptors were obtained from a man between 18 and 35 years old in good health.

V and J are TRBV14 and TRBJ2-5; tentatively, D is TRBD1 (6 bases). The end of the DNA aligns better with TRBJ2-7, so the J call may be wrong. The length of the CDR3 is 14 residues. Germline V gives CDR1 SGHDN, CDR2 FVKESK. CDR3 sequence (DNA): TGTGCCAGCAGCCAAGGACAGGTGTGGTGCGAGCAGTACTTC. This encodes CASSQGQVWCEQYF.

There are a few counts of this clonotype. The junction does not match germline at one end; this may be a read error. The chain recombines TRBV7-7 with TRBJ2-3; D is unclear. Germline values: CDR1 SSHAT, CDR2 FNYEAQ (reference sequence). This CDR3 comprises 14 residues. The CDR3, as DNA: TGTGCTAGCAGCCCGGATGGGTATGGGGATACGCAGTATTTT. This gives the protein CASSPDGYGDTQYF.

The V and J genes are TRBV20-1 and TRBJ2-7; the D gene is possibly TRBD1 (5 bases). Trimming stripped 3 bases from V and 5 bases from J, with 20 bases between. The CDR3 sequence is 15 residues long. The germline V gene has CDR1 DFQATT and CDR2 SNEGSKA (reference sequence). CDR3 coding DNA: TGCAGTGCTAGCCTTTCGGTAGGGGCCACCCACGAGCAGTACTTC. Its translation: CSASLSVGATHEQYF.

This clonotype was detected many times. The V call is TRBV6-6, the J call TRBJ1-5, with D possibly TRBD1 on 5 matching bases. This CDR3 contains 13 residues. CDR1 and CDR2 (germline): MNHNY, SVGAGI (reference sequence). V was clipped by 6 bases and J by 4 bases, with 10 bases between them. The chain's CDR3 is CASSPRENQPQHF. CDR3 nucleotides: TGTGCCAGCAGCCCCAGGGAGAATCAGCCCCAGCATTTT.

This clonotype was detected many times. The gene calls are TRBV12-3 or TRBV12-4 and TRBJ2-3; the match to TRBD2 covers 11 bases. With V trimmed by 5 bases and J by 5 bases, 6 bases remained unmatched. The CDR3 is 15 residues long. Here the CDR3 reads CASSISGGAQDTQYF. For the CDR3, the DNA is TGTGCCAGCAGTATTAGCGGGGGGGCACAAGATACGCAGTATTTT.

Concerning this clonotype: A much bigger clone sits one base away, suggesting this may be a read error. The J gene is TRBJ2-5, the V gene TRBV5-1; D possibly matches TRBD1 or TRBD2 (6 bases each). Germline CDR1 is SGHRS and CDR2 is YFSETQ. CDR3 size: 13 residues. V was trimmed by 4 bases and J by 3 bases, leaving 10 bases between them. CDR3 residues: CASSGRTEETQYF. CDR3 coding DNA: TGCGCCAGCAGCGGGAGGACAGAAGAGACCCAGTACTTC.

This sequence joins TRBV24-1 and TRBJ1-2, with no clear D. The CDR3 loop spans 12 amino acids. V was clipped by 9 bases and J by 3 bases, with 10 bases between them. Germline-derived CDR1 and CDR2 are KGHDR and SFDVKD. CDR3 region: CATSTAYYGYTF. The CDR3 nucleotides read TGTGCCACCTCTACAGCCTACTATGGCTACACCTTC.

This clonotype was detected only a few times. An end of the junction differs from the germline gene, which may be a read error. The chain has TRBV12-3 or TRBV12-4 and TRBJ1-6; D may be TRBD1 (5 bases). This CDR3 has 14 amino acids. CDR3 sequence: CASSFGDRHSPPHF. CDR3 coding DNA: TGTGCCAGCAGTTTCGGGGACCGCCATTCACCCCCCCACTTT.

The chain combines TRBV12-3 or TRBV12-4 with TRBJ1-3, with 7 bases fitting TRBD1. The CDR3 totals 13 residues. V dropped 5 bases and J dropped 5; count of bases not matched to a gene: 3. This CDR3 is CASSGTARNTIYF. CDR3 DNA: TGTGCCAGCAGTGGGACAGCCAGAAACACCATATATTTT.

This clonotype was seen a handful of times. The CDR3 reads CASSLSGESTDTQYF. CDR3 coding DNA: TGCGCCAGCAGCTTAAGCGGGGAGAGCACAGATACGCAGTATTTT. The genes are TRBV5-1 and TRBJ2-3; 7 nucleotides agree with TRBD2. CDR3 length: 15 amino acids. The germline V gene encodes CDR1 SGHRS and CDR2 YFSETQ. V lost 2 bases, J lost 0 bases, and 3 bases stayed unmatched.

There are a few counts of this clonotype. The V gene is TRBV3-1, the J gene TRBJ2-7; unclear D gene. Germline CDR1 and CDR2: LGHDT and YNNKEL (reference sequence). The CDR3 spans 13 residues. V was pared by 1 base and J by 5 bases, with 9 bases between. CDR3 nucleotides: TGTGCCAGCAGCCAAGGGCAGGACCACGAGCAGTACTTC. It encodes CASSQGQDHEQYF.

The J gene is TRBJ1-1, the V gene TRBV29-1; weak D call: TRBD1 (5 bases). The length of the CDR3 is 12 residues. CDR1 SQVTM and CDR2 ANQGSEA come from the germline V gene. V lost 4 bases to trimming and J lost 3 bases, with 9 bases between them. The CDR3 DNA follows: TGCAGCGTTGGGGCGACAGACACTGAAGCTTTCTTT. It encodes CSVGATDTEAFF.

In this sample, this clonotype turned up many times. This chain joins TRBV7-2 and TRBJ1-2; 7 bases fit TRBD1. V gave up 8 bases and J gave up 4 bases; unmatched junction bases: 10. CDR1 is SGHTA, CDR2 FQGNSA, per germline. This CDR3 comprises 14 residues. CDR3 in DNA: TGTGCCAGCGCCCCGAGGGGGCGCCTCTATGGCTACACCTTC. Translating gives CASAPRGRLYGYTF.

The chain recombines TRBV14 with TRBJ2-7; D gene ambiguous. The CDR3 totals 13 residues. Trimming stripped 1 base from V and 7 bases from J, with 11 bases between. Germline V gene lookup returns CDR1 SGHDN and CDR2 FVKESK. The CDR3 sequence: CASSQVGYNEQYF. The CDR3 DNA follows: TGTGCCAGCAGCCAAGTAGGGTACAATGAGCAGTACTTC.

This clonotype was counted only a few times. The CDR3 loop is CASSPDRDYQPQHF. CDR3 nucleotide sequence: TGTGCCAGCAGCCCCGACAGGGATTATCAGCCCCAGCATTTT. J is TRBJ1-5 and V is TRBV6-6; 7 bases are shared with TRBD1. The length of the CDR3 is 14 residues. V was pared by 6 bases and J by 5 bases, with 7 bases of the junction left unmatched. Germline V gene lookup returns CDR1 MNHNY and CDR2 SVGAGI (reference sequence).

This clonotype came up many times. V usage is TRBV2 and J usage is TRBJ2-5; D is uncertain. The V end lost 3 bases, the J end lost 5 bases, and 7 bases lay between the germline ends. The CDR3 is 12 residues long. In germline, CDR1 is SNHLY, CDR2 FYNNEI. The CDR3 coding sequence is TGTGCCAGCAGTGACGTAGGGGAGACCCAGTACTTC. Amino acid sequence: CASSDVGETQYF.

The chain is built from TRBV7-2 and TRBJ2-4, with TRBD2 matching over 10 bases. Germline CDR1 reads SGHTA; CDR2 reads FQGNSA. The ends lost 0 bases at V and 9 bases at J; junction bases unmatched: 5. This CDR3 region has 15 residues. CDR3 DNA sequence: TGTGCCAGCAGCTTAGCGAGCGGGGGGGCCGGCATTCAGTACTTC. The encoded protein is CASSLASGGAGIQYF.

This clonotype was recorded many times. V usage is TRBV27 and J usage is TRBJ2-3; perhaps D is TRBD1 or TRBD2 (5 bases each). This CDR3 is 13 amino acids long. Germline loops: CDR1 MNHEY, CDR2 SMNVEV (reference sequence). V gave up 6 bases and J gave up 0 bases, with 7 bases separating them. The CDR3 DNA reads TGTGCCAGCAGCTGGGACAGCACAGATACGCAGTATTTT. Encoded protein: CASSWDSTDTQYF.

As regards this clonotype: A much bigger clone sits one base away, suggesting this may be a read error. The V call is TRBV7-8, the J call TRBJ2-1; perhaps TRBD2 as D (6 bases). The CDR3 is made up of 15 amino acids. CDR1 is SGHVS and CDR2 is FQNEAQ in the germline V gene. CDR3 in DNA: TGTGCCAACAGCTTACGTGGGGGGACCTACAATGAGCAGTTCTTC. Translating gives CANSLRGGTYNEQFF.

V usage is TRBV7-9 and J usage is TRBJ2-7; tentatively, D is TRBD1 (7 bases). This CDR3 contains 18 residues. CDR1 is SEHNR and CDR2 is FQNEAQ in the germline V gene (reference sequence). Trimming pared 4 bases from V and 0 bases from J, leaving 22 bases between. CDR3 region: CASSSGGRGDGSSYEQYF. CDR3 DNA sequence: TGTGCCAGCAGCTCCGGGGGCAGGGGGGATGGAAGCTCCTACGAGCAGTACTTC.

This clonotype was observed a handful of times. The chain links TRBV14 to TRBJ1-1; D remains unclear. V lost 4 bases and J 11 bases, leaving 17 bases between the germline ends. In germline, CDR1 is SGHDN, CDR2 FVKESK. There are 13 residues in the CDR3. DNA of the CDR3: TGTGCCAGCAGCCCACGTTGGGCGCCGTGGGCTTTCTTT. Its protein is CASSPRWAPWAFF.

V is TRBV4-1 and J is TRBJ2-7; D is unresolved. Between the trimmed V and J ends, which lost 4 bases and 7 bases, there was a span of 23 bases. The CDR3 has 16 residues. The V gene's germline CDR1 is MGHRA and CDR2 YSYEKL. CDR3 in amino acids: CASSRQASNLWNEQYF. CDR3 nucleotide sequence: TGCGCCAGCAGCCGCCAAGCCAGCAATCTGTGGAATGAGCAGTACTTC.

This clonotype was found a few times. This sequence joins TRBV4-3 and TRBJ1-4; possible D gene TRBD1, 5 bases. Germline V CDR1 and CDR2: LGHNA, YSLEER. Trimming pared 1 base from V and 7 bases from J, leaving 19 bases between. This CDR3 spans 17 amino acids. The chain's CDR3 is CASSQGVLRGSSEKLFF. In DNA, the CDR3 is TGCGCCAGCAGCCAAGGAGTGTTGAGGGGATCGAGTGAAAAACTGTTTTTT.

The genes are TRBV12-3 or TRBV12-4 and TRBJ2-5; 7 bases agree with TRBD1. The CDR3 loop spans 14 amino acids. J gave up 4 bases and V 5 bases, and 7 bases lay outside the gene matches. CDR3 residues: CASSPTGLVETQYF. CDR3 nucleotides: TGTGCCAGCAGTCCGACAGGGTTAGTAGAGACCCAGTACTTC.

The rearrangement joins TRBV12-3 or TRBV12-4 to TRBJ2-7, with 8 bases matching TRBD1. J gave up 5 bases and V 5 bases, and 11 bases lay outside the gene matches. This CDR3 comprises 15 residues. In DNA, the CDR3 is TGTGCCAGCAGTCCCACAGAGGACAGGGACCACGAGCAGTACTTC. This encodes CASSPTEDRDHEQYF.

This clonotype was recorded only once. The J gene is TRBJ2-2, the V gene TRBV7-9; D is unclear. The CDR3 is made up of 14 amino acids. Germline V gene sequence: CDR1 SEHNR, CDR2 FQNEAQ (reference sequence). Trimming stripped 7 bases from V and 7 bases from J, with 16 bases between. The CDR3 DNA sequence: TGTGCCAGCACTCGATCAACCTCGTTCGGGGAGCTGTTTTTT. It specifies CASTRSTSFGELFF.

V is TRBV20-1 and J is TRBJ2-5, with no clear D. CDR1 is DFQATT and CDR2 is SNEGSKA in the germline V gene (reference sequence). Trimming removed 0 bases from V and 11 bases from J, with 16 bases in between. The CDR3 is made up of 13 amino acids. This chain's CDR3 is CSARESRYNEQYF. In DNA, the CDR3 is TGCAGTGCTAGAGAGTCCAGGTATAATGAGCAGTACTTC.

V usage is TRBV2 and J usage is TRBJ1-6; possible D gene TRBD1, 5 bases. The V gene lost 3 bases and the J gene lost 4 bases, with 7 bases spanning the gap. This CDR3 comprises 14 residues. Germline V gene data show CDR1 as SNHLY and CDR2 as FYNNEI. The CDR3 nucleotides are TGTGCCAGCAGTGACCAGGGTTATAATTCACCCCTCCACTTT. This sequence encodes CASSDQGYNSPLHF.

J is TRBJ1-2 and V is TRBV24-1; a weak D match, TRBD1 (6 bases). There are 15 residues in the CDR3. Trimming shortened V by 3 bases and J by 6 bases, and 16 bases separated the two germline ends. Germline assignment: CDR1 KGHDR and CDR2 SFDVKD. CDR3 sequence reads: CATSDPSSGEDGYTF. The CDR3 nucleotides read TGTGCCACCAGTGATCCGTCCTCAGGGGAGGATGGCTACACCTTC.

This clonotype was recorded a few times. The chain combines TRBV12-3 or TRBV12-4 with TRBJ2-2; TRBD2 is a possible D gene (6 bases). The V end lost 8 bases, the J end lost 1 base, and 14 bases lay between the germline ends. The CDR3 is 15 residues long. In DNA, the CDR3 is TGTGCCAGCGGATTGGACTACCTGAACACCGGGGAGCTGTTTTTT. It yields the protein CASGLDYLNTGELFF.